The rows below give T cell receptor beta chains drawn from one sample of a study of shared clonotypes between healthy human individuals. Only in-frame clones appear in the TCRdb table, and some are missing; sequencing was by immunoSEQ multiplex PCR. The top ten hold over 9% of the sample, which has approximately 350,000 clones, under 80% seen once. Sequencing was carried out using memory CD4+ T cells sorted from blood. The receptor set was obtained from a man in his thirties or forties in good health. Both conserved end residues are trimmed from each CDR3. Fields, in order: V gene, J gene, CDR3 length, CDR3 protein.

TRBV2	TRBJ2-3	13	ASSSAGGGTDTQY
TRBV9	TRBJ2-1	14	ASSVGGDRGYNEQF
TRBV6-5	TRBJ1-2	13	ASSSLRAGGYGYT
TRBV7-6	TRBJ2-5	12	ASSLGLPQGTQY
TRBV5-5	TRBJ1-1	13	ASTPTGSRNTEAF
TRBV2	TRBJ1-1	11	ASSEIDRREAF
TRBV27	TRBJ2-1	14	ASSSLRGGGVPEQF
TRBV5-1	TRBJ2-7	12	ASNSAGTPYEQY
TRBV5-8	TRBJ2-5	12	ASSVIRREETQY
TRBV5-1	TRBJ2-3	14	ASSYSDPGGTDTQY
TRBV13	TRBJ2-5	11	ASSFGGWETQY
TRBV12-5	TRBJ1-4	11	ASGAGYWEKLF
TRBV7-6	TRBJ1-5	11	ASSLWGNQPQH
TRBV5-6	TRBJ2-1	10	ASRGLSNEQF
TRBV11-2	TRBJ2-7	12	ASSLVVSSYEQY
TRBV9	TRBJ2-5	14	ASSVAAQLPGETQY
TRBV2	TRBJ1-2	11	ASSELGGFGYT
TRBV28	TRBJ2-3	17	ASSLSGMGLAASTDTQY
TRBV2	TRBJ2-1	13	ASRPLRLAVNEQF
TRBV5-4	TRBJ2-3	14	ASSLGLAGGTDTQY
TRBV5-6	TRBJ2-7	16	ASSSLRPGASGSYEQY
TRBV7-9	TRBJ1-4	15	ASSLYGRQATNEKLF
TRBV28	TRBJ2-1	12	ASSRAVLGFEQF
TRBV6-5	TRBJ2-5	12	ATLPGSGRETQY
TRBV6-5	TRBJ2-3	10	ASRAGTDTQY
TRBV5-6	TRBJ2-7	11	ASSFSLSYEQY
TRBV2	TRBJ2-1	11	ASSQENVNEQF
TRBV28	TRBJ2-3	16	ASSLLGTSGIRTDTQY
TRBV5-6	TRBJ2-3	14	ASSFRVTPSTDTQY
TRBV5-1	TRBJ2-5	11	ASSFGVAETQY
TRBV19	TRBJ2-7	12	ASRRTSGTYEQY
TRBV16	TRBJ2-7	12	ASSQSRTLAEQY
TRBV9	TRBJ2-7	12	ASSVVAHSYEQY
TRBV2	TRBJ1-2	11	ASTSRGNYGYT
TRBV19	TRBJ2-7	13	ARPLLAFSSYEQY
TRBV5-1	TRBJ1-1	11	ASRPDPPTEAF
TRBV27	TRBJ2-7	13	ASSPLASGSREQY
TRBV7-9	TRBJ2-7	14	ASSFGLGNLANEQY